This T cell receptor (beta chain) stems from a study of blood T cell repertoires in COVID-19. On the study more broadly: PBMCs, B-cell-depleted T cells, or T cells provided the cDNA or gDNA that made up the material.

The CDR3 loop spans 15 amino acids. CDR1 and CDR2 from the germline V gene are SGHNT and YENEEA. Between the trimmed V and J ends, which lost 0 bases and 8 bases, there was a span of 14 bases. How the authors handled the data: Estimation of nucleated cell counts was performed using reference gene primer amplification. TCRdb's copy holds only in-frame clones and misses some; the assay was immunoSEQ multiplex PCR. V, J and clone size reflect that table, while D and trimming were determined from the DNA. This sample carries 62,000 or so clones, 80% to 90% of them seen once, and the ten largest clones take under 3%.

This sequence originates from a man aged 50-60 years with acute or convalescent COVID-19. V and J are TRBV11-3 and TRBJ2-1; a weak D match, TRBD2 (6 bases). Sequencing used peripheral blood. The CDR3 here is CASSLEGGPGYEQFF. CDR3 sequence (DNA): TGTGCCAGCAGCTTAGAGGGGGGTCCCGGCTATGAGCAGTTCTTC.